Below, 5 T cell receptor beta chains from the same sample are listed, as sequenced in a study of beta chain features in type 1 diabetes. Whole-study findings and limits: Among patients with Type 1 diabetes, TCRB CDR3s were moderately but significantly shorter in every one of the four CD4+ subsets.

Every isolated RNA sample was fully reverse transcribed, so sequencing captured expressed TCRB transcripts. The method was immunoSEQ multiplex PCR; TCRdb's version includes in-frame clones alone and lacks a portion of them. The sample records under 850,000 clones, 13% being singletons. Their target antigens are unknown. The material sequenced was naive CD4+ T cells from blood. The source is a man aged 18 to 35 with type 1 diabetes.

Here the CDR3 reads CAWSTRTGVGNQGYGYTF. CDR3 nucleotides: TGTGCCTGGAGTACAAGGACAGGCGTTGGGAATCAGGGATATGGCTACACCTTC. The chain employs TRBV30 and TRBJ1-2, with 7 nucleotides matching TRBD1. The CDR3 loop spans 18 amino acids. Germline V CDR1 and CDR2: GTSNPN, SVGIG (reference sequence). With V trimmed by 2 bases and J by 5 bases, 20 bases remained unmatched.

This clone was seen a few times. The chain uses TRBV9 and TRBJ2-3; D unclear. V was trimmed by 0 bases and J by 2 bases, leaving 13 bases between them. CDR1 is SGDLS, CDR2 YYNGEE, per germline. The CDR3 has 16 amino acids. DNA of the CDR3: TGTGCCAGCAGCGTAGATGGGGAACGGCTCACAGATACGCAGTATTTT. Its protein product is CASSVDGERLTDTQYF.

The chain couples TRBV6-1 to TRBJ2-1; 7 bases line up with TRBD1. Trimming cost V 3 bases and J 13 bases; bases outside gene matches: 12. The CDR3 runs to 14 residues. Germline lookup yields CDR1 MNHNS and CDR2 SASEGT. The CDR3 nucleotides are TGTGCCAGCAGTGACCGGAATGGGGGACAGCAACAGTTCTTC. Its protein product is CASSDRNGGQQQFF.

The genes are TRBV19 and TRBJ2-5; 7 bases agree with TRBD1. Germline assignment: CDR1 LNHDA and CDR2 SQIVND (reference sequence). This CDR3 is 14 amino acids long. V gave up 6 bases and J gave up 1 base; unmatched junction bases: 5. Written as DNA, the CDR3 is TGTGCCAGTAGGACCCGGGACAGCCAAGAGACCCAGTACTTC. It is translated as CASRTRDSQETQYF.

In this sample, this clone turned up a few times. The chain has TRBV4-1 and TRBJ1-2, with D unclear. This CDR3 is built from 14 residues. The V end lost 1 base, the J end lost 4 bases, and 10 bases lay between the germline ends. Germline-derived CDR1 and CDR2 are MGHRA and YSYEKL. The CDR3, as DNA: TGCGCCAGCAGCCAAGTCTGGACTGCCTATGGCTACACCTTC. Translated, it gives CASSQVWTAYGYTF.